Listed here are 5 T cell receptor beta chains from one sample, sequenced in a study of T cells in localized non-small cell lung cancer. Clones were read by immunoSEQ multiplex PCR, and TCRdb kept only the in-frame ones, dropping some. The sample yields 20,000 to 25,000 clones, approximately 92% seen once. This specimen consisted of peripheral blood, obtained before any cancer treatment. These receptors all stem from a man between 40 and 70 years old with stage III squamous cell lung carcinoma.

The rearrangement uses TRBV7-3 and TRBJ1-2; D unresolved. Germline CDR1 and CDR2: SGHTA and FQGTGA. The CDR3 is 13 residues long. V lost 5 bases, J lost 8 bases, and 15 bases lay in between. The CDR3 nucleotides are TGTGCCAGCAGCCGAGAGGGTCTAGGGGGCTACACCTTC. This translates into CASSREGLGGYTF.

This rearrangement joins TRBV19 to TRBJ1-4; a weak D match, TRBD1 (6 bases). Trimming cost V 4 bases and J 1 base, with 10 bases left between them. Germline CDR1 LNHDA, CDR2 SQIVND (reference sequence). This CDR3 has 15 residues. This CDR3 reads CASSTSGVTNEKLFF. CDR3 DNA sequence: TGTGCCAGTAGTACCTCAGGGGTAACTAATGAAAAACTGTTTTTT.

The J gene is TRBJ2-1, the V gene TRBV6-1; 9 bases map to TRBD1. In germline, CDR1 is MNHNS, CDR2 SASEGT. The junction had 12 bases not matched to a gene; V was cut back by 3 bases and J by 9 bases. The CDR3 length is 16 residues. This chain's CDR3 is CASSEQPGTGLGEQFF. DNA for the CDR3: TGTGCCAGCAGTGAGCAACCCGGGACAGGGTTAGGTGAGCAGTTCTTC.

The gene calls are TRBV4-3 and TRBJ1-2; D might be TRBD1 (6 bases). V was cut by 0 bases and J by 2 bases, with 13 bases left in between. This CDR3 region has 16 residues. CDR1 and CDR2 from the germline V gene are LGHNA and YSLEER. The CDR3 DNA sequence: TGCGCCAGCAGCCAAGATCTTGCCAGGGGAAACTATGGCTACACCTTC. Its protein is CASSQDLARGNYGYTF.

V and J are TRBV6-6 and TRBJ2-3, with D possibly being TRBD2 (6 bases). Germline values: CDR1 MNHNY, CDR2 SVGAGI (reference sequence). CDR3 length: 12 residues. The V end was cut by 8 bases, the J end by 0 bases, with 6 bases between. As DNA, the CDR3 is TGTGCCAGCGGGACTAGCACAGATACGCAGTATTTT. Amino acids: CASGTSTDTQYF.